This T cell receptor beta chain was recovered during a study of technical replicates of blood from several donors. Using immunoSEQ multiplex PCR, the repertoire was profiled, and TCRdb retains in-frame clones only, with some absent. In the table there are about 66,000 clones, roughly 90% of which are singletons. By proportion, this clone is medium-sized. Germline-derived CDR1 and CDR2 are SNHLY and FYNNEI. The length of the CDR3 is 15 residues. The trim removed 11 bases at V and 2 bases at J, leaving 11 bases unmatched. The receptor's source is a human donor in good health. Some clones in this sample may be carry-over from other donors' samples. The sample comprised PBMCs. The rearrangement links TRBV2 to TRBJ2-7; 11 bases are a match to TRBD2. CDR3 bases: TGTGCCTCACGCCGGGGGACTAGCGGCACCTACGAGCAGTACTTC. This encodes CASRRGTSGTYEQYF.